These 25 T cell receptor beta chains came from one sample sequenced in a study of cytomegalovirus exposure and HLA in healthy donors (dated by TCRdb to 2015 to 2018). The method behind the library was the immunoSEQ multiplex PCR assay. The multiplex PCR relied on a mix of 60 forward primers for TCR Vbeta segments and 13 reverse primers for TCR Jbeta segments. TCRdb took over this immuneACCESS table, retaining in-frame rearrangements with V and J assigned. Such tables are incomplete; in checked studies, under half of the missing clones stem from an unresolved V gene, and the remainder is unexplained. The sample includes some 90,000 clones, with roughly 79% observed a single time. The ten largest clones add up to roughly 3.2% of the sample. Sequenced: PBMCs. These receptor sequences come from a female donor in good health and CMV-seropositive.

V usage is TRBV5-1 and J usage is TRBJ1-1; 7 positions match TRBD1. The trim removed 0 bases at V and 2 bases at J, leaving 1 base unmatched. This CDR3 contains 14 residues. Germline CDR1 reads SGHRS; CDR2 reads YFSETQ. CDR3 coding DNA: TGCGCCAGCAGCTTGGGGGACAGCAACACTGAAGCTTTCTTT. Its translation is CASSLGDSNTEAFF.

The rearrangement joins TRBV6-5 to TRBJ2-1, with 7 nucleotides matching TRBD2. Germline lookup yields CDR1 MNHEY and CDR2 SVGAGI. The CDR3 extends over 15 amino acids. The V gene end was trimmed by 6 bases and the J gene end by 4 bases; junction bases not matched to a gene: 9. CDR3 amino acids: CASSTTPGGYNEQFF. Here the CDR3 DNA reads TGTGCCAGCAGCACTACGCCGGGGGGTTACAATGAGCAGTTCTTC.

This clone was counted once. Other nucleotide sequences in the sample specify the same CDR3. The CDR3 protein is CASSQDLGSTDTQYF. The DNA for the CDR3 is TGCGCCAGCAGCCAAGACCTCGGGAGCACAGATACGCAGTATTTT. V and J are TRBV4-1 and TRBJ2-3, with D unclear. V dropped 0 bases and J dropped 0 bases, with 7 bases sitting between them. The germline V gene encodes CDR1 MGHRA and CDR2 YSYEKL. The CDR3 has 15 residues.

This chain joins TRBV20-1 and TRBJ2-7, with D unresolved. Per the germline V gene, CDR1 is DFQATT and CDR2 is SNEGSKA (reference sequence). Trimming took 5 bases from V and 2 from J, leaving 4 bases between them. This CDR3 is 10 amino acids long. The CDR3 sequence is CSASAYEQYF. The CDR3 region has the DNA TGCAGTGCTTCCGCCTACGAGCAGTACTTC.

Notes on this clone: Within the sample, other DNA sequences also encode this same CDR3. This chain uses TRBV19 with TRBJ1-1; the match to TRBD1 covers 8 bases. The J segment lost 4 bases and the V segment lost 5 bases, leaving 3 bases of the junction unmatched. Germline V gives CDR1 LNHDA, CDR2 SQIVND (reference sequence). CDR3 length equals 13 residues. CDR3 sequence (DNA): TGTGCCAGTAGTTACAGGGGGGGCACTGAAGCTTTCTTT. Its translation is CASSYRGGTEAFF.

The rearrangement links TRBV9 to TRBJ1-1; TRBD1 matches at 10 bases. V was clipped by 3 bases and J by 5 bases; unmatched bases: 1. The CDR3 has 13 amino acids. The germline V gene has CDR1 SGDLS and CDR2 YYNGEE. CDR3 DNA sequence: TGTGCCAGCAGCGAGGGACAGGGGACTGAAGCTTTCTTT. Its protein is CASSEGQGTEAFF.

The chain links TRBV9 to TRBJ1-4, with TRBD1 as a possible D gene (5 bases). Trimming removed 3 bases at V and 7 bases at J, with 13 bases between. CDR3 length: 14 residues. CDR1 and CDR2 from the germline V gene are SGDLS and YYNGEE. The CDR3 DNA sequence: TGTGCCAGCAGCGCAACAGGTATCGGTGAAAAACTGTTTTTT. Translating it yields CASSATGIGEKLFF.

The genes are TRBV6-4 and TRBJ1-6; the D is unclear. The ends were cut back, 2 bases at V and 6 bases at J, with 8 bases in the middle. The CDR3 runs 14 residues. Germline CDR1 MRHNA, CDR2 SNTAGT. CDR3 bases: TGTGCCAGCAGTGACGGTGGCACTAATTCACCCCTCCACTTT. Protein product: CASSDGGTNSPLHF.

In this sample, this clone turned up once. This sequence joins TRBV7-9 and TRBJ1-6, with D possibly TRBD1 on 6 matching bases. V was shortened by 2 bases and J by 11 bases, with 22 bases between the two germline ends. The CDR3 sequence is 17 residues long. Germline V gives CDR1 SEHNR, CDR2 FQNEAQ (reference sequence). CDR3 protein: CASSLTDGQPNRAPLHF. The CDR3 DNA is TGTGCCAGCAGCTTAACCGATGGACAGCCAAATAGGGCACCCCTCCACTTT. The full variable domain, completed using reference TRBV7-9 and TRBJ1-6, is DTGVSQNPRHKITKRGQNVTFRCDPISEHNRLYWYRQTLGQGPEFLTYFQNEAQLEKSRLLSDRFSAERPKGSFSTLEIQRTEQGDSAMYLCASSLTDGQPNRAPLHFGNGTRLTVT.

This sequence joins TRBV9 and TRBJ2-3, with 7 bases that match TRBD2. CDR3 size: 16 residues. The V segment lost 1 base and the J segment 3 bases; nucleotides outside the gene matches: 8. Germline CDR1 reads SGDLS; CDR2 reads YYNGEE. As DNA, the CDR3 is TGTGCCAGCAGCGTATCTCAGCGGGACTCGACAGATACGCAGTATTTT. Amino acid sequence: CASSVSQRDSTDTQYF.

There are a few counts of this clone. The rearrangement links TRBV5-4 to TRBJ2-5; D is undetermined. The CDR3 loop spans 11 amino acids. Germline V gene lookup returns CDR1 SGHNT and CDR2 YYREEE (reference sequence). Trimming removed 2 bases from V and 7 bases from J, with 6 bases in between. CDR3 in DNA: TGTGCCAGCAGCTTCCGAGGGACCCAGTACTTC. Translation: CASSFRGTQYF.

CDR3: CASSQLGVGQPQHF. The CDR3 bases are TGTGCCAGCAGCCAACTCGGAGTTGGTCAGCCCCAGCATTTT. The genes are TRBV14 and TRBJ1-5, with no clear D. This CDR3 has 14 amino acids. V was cut by 2 bases and J by 6 bases, with 11 bases left in between. Germline V gene data show CDR1 as SGHDN and CDR2 as FVKESK.

The CDR3 reads CASSLSSTRVRDTEAFF. CDR3 DNA sequence: TGTGCCAGCAGCTTATCCTCTACTCGGGTGAGGGACACTGAAGCTTTCTTT. The chain uses TRBV7-8 and TRBJ1-1; unclear D gene. Germline V gene lookup returns CDR1 SGHVS and CDR2 FQNEAQ. V shed 2 bases and J shed 3 bases, with 19 bases lying between them. The CDR3 length is 17 residues.

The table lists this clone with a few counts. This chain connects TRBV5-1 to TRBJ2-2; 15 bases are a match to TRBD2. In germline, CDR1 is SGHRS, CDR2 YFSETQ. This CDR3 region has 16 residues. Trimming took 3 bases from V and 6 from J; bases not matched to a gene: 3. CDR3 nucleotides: TGCGCCAGCAGCTCGGGACTAGCGGGAGGCGCCGGGGAGCTGTTTTTT. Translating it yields CASSSGLAGGAGELFF.

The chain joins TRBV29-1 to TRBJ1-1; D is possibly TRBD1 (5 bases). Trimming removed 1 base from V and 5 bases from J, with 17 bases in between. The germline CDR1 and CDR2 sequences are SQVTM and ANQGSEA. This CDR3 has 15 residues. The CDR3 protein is CSVEGQIGLGTEAFF. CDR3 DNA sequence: TGCAGCGTTGAAGGACAGATAGGGTTGGGTACTGAAGCTTTCTTT.

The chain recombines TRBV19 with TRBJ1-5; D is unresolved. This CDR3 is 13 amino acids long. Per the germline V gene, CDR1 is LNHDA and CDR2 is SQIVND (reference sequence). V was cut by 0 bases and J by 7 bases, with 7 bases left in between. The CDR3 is CASSIDPTQPQHF. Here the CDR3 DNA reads TGTGCCAGTAGTATAGACCCCACACAGCCCCAGCATTTT.

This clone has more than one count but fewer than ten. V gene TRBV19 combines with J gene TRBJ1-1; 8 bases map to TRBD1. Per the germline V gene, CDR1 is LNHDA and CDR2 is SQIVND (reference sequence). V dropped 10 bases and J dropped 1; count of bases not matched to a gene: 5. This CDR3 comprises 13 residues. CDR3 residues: CATWTGRNTEAFF. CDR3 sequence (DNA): TGTGCCACCTGGACAGGGAGGAACACTGAAGCTTTCTTT.

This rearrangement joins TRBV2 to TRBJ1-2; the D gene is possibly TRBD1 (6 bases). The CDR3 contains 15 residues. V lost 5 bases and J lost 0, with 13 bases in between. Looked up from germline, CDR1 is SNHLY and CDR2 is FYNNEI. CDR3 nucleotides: TGTGCCAGCAGTTACGACAGGACAGCTAACTATGGCTACACCTTC. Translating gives CASSYDRTANYGYTF. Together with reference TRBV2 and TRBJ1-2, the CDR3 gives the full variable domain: EPEVTQTPSHQVTQMGQEVILRCVPISNHLYFYWYRQILGQKVEFLVSFYNNEISEKSEIFDDQFSVERPDGSNFTLKIRSTKLEDSAMYFCASSYDRTANYGYTFGSGTRLTVV.

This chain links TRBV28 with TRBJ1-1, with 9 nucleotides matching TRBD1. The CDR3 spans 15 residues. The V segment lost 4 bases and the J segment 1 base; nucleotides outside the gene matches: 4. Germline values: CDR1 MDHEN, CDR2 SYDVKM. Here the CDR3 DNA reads TGTGCCAGCAGTTCACAGGGGGCTGGGAACACTGAAGCTTTCTTT. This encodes CASSSQGAGNTEAFF. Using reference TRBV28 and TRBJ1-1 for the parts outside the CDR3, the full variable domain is DVKVTQSSRYLVKRTGEKVFLECVQDMDHENMFWYRQDPGLGLRLIYFSYDVKMKEKGDIPEGYSVSREKKERFSLILESASTNQTSMYLCASSSQGAGNTEAFFGQGTRLTVV.

The CDR3 loop reads CASSLFSSGVVETQYF. CDR3 nucleotide sequence: TGCGCCAGCAGCTTGTTTAGTAGCGGGGTGGTGGAGACCCAGTACTTC. V usage is TRBV5-1 and J usage is TRBJ2-5; 8 bases map to TRBD2. V dropped 1 base and J dropped 5; count of bases not matched to a gene: 10. The CDR3 has 16 amino acids. The V gene's germline CDR1 is SGHRS and CDR2 YFSETQ.

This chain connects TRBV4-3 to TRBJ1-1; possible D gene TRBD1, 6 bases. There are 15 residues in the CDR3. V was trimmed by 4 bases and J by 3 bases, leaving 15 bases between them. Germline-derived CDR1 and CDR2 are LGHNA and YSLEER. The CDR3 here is CASSLSDSGDTEAFF. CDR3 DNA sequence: TGCGCCAGCAGCCTATCGGACAGTGGTGACACTGAAGCTTTCTTT.

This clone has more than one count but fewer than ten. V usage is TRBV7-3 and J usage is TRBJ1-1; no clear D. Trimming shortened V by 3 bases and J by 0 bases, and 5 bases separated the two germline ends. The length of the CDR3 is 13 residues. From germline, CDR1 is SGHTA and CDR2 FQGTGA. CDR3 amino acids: CASSFQLNTEAFF. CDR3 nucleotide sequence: TGTGCCAGCAGCTTCCAGTTGAACACTGAAGCTTTCTTT. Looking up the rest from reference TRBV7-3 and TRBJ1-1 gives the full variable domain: GAGVSQTPSNKVTEKGKYVELRCDPISGHTALYWYRQSLGQGPEFLIYFQGTGAADDSGLPNDRFFAVRPEGSVSTLKIQRTERGDSAVYLCASSFQLNTEAFFGQGTRLTVV.

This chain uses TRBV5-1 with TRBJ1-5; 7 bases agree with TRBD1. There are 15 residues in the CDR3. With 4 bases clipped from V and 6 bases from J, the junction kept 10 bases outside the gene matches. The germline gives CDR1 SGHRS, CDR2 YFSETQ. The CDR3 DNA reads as TGCGCCAGCAGCGAGGGGACAGAGGGGAGTCAGCCCCAGCATTTT. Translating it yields CASSEGTEGSQPQHF.

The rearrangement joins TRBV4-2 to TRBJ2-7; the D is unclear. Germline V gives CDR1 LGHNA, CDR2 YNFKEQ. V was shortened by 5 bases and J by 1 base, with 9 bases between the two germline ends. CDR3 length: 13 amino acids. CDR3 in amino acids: CASSAEDSYEQYF. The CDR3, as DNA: TGTGCCAGCAGCGCCGAGGATTCCTACGAGCAGTACTTC.

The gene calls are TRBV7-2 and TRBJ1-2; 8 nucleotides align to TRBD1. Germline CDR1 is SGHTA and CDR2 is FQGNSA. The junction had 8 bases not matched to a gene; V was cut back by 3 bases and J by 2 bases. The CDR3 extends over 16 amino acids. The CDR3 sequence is CASSFRKTGANYGYTF. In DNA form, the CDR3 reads TGTGCCAGCAGCTTTAGAAAGACAGGGGCCAACTATGGCTACACCTTC.